This T cell receptor (beta chain) stems from a study of cytomegalovirus exposure and HLA in healthy donors. Study-wide findings and caveats: Across donors, most TCRs were seen rarely, yet some public ones were widespread. Reported results showed that the classifier diagnosed cytomegalovirus status with high specificity and sensitivity. Further analysis, carried out later, found HLA-associated TCR beta chains more clonally expanded than equally common other chains.

CDR1 and CDR2 from the germline V gene are SGHDT and YYEEEE. V lost 4 bases and J lost 4, with 20 bases in between. This CDR3 contains 16 residues. PCR amplification relied on 60 Vbeta primers (plus 13 Jbeta primers). Original methodology: There were about 86 million unique TCR beta chains by a later count, and 8.5 million to 14 million of them were shared. Some clones are missing from TCRdb's copy, which holds only in-frame ones; the method was immunoSEQ multiplex PCR. V and J calls and clone size are those listed in that table; D and trimming were worked out from the DNA. The sample holds about 100,000 clones, about 9.4% seen once. This clone was recorded a few times. No antigen is known for it.

V is TRBV5-6 and J is TRBJ2-5; D might be TRBD1 (6 bases). Sequencing was carried out using PBMCs. The receptor was isolated from a man aged 40-55 years in good health and CMV-seropositive. CDR3 bases: TGTGCCAGCAGCCCCACAGGGACGGATTACCCAGAGACCCAGTACTTC. Translating it yields CASSPTGTDYPETQYF.